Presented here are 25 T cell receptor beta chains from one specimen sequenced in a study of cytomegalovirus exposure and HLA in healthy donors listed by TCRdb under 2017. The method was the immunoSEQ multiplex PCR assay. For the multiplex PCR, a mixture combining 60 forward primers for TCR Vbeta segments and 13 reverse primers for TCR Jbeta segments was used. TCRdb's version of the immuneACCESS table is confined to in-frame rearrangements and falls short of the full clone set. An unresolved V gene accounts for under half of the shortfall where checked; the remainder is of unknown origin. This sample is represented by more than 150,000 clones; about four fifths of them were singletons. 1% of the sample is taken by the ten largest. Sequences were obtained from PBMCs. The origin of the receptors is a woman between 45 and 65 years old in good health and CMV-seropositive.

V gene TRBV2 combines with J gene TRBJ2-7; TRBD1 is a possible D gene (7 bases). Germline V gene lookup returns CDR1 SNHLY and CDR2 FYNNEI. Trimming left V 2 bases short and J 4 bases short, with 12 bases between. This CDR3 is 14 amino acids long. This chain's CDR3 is CASSETQGGYEQYF. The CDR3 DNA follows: TGTGCCAGCAGTGAAACCCAGGGGGGATACGAGCAGTACTTC.

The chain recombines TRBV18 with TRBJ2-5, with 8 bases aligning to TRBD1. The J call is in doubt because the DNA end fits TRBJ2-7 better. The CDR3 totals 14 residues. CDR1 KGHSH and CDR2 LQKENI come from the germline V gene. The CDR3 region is CASSPRTGLYEQYF. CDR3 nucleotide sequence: TGTGCCAGCTCACCTCGGACAGGGCTCTACGAGCAGTACTTC.

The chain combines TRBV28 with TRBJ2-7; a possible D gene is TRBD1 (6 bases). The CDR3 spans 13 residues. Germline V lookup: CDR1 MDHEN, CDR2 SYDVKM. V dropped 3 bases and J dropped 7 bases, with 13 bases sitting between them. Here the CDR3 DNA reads TGTGCCAGCAGTTTCGACACAGGGCTTGAGCAGTACTTC. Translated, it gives CASSFDTGLEQYF.

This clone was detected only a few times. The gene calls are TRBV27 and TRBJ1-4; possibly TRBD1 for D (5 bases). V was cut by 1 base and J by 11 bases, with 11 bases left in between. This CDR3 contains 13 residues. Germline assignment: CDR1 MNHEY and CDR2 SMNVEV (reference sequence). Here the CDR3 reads CASSLYKGSKLFF. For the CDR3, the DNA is TGTGCCAGCAGTTTATATAAGGGGTCTAAACTGTTTTTT.

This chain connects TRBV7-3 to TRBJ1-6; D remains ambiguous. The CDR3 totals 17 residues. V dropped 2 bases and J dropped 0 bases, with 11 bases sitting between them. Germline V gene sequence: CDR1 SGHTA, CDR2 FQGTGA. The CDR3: CASSLGPRSSYNSPLHF. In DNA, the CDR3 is TGTGCCAGCAGCTTAGGTCCCAGAAGCTCCTATAATTCACCCCTCCACTTT.

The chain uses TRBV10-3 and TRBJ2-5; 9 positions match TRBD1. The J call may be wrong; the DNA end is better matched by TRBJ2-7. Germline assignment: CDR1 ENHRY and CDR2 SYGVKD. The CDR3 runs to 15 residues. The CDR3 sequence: CAISVTGTGHYEQYF. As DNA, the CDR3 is TGTGCCATCAGTGTTACCGGGACAGGGCACTACGAGCAGTACTTC.

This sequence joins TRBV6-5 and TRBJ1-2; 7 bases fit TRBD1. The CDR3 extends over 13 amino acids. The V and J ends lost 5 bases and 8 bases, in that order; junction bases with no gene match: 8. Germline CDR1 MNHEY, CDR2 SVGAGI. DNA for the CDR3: TGTGCCAGCAGTCCGTCGACAGGGATCGGCTACACCTTC. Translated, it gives CASSPSTGIGYTF.

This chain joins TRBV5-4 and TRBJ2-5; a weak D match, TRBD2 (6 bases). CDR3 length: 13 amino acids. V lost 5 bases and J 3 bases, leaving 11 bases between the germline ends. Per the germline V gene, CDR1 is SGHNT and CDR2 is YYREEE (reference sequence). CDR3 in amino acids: CASRPKREETQYF. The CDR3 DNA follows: TGTGCCAGCAGGCCAAAGCGGGAAGAGACCCAGTACTTC.

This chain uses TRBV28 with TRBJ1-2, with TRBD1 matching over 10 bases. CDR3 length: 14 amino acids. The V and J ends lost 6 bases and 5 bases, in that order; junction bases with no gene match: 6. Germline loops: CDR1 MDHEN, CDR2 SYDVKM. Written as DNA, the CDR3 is TGTGCCAGCAGATTAGACAGGGGGCAGTATGGCTACACCTTC. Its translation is CASRLDRGQYGYTF.

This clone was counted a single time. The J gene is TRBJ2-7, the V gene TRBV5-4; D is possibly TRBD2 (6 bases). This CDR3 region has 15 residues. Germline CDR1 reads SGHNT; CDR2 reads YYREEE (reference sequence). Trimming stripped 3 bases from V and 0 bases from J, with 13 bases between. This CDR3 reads CASSSLGGSSYEQYF. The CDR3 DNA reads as TGTGCCAGCAGCTCCCTCGGGGGAAGCTCCTACGAGCAGTACTTC.

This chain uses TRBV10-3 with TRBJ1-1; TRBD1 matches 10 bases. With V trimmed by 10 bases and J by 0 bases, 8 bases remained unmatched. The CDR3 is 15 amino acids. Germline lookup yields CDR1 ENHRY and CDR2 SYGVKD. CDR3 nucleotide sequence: TGTGCCACCCGACAGGGGGCCTCGATGAACACTGAAGCTTTCTTT. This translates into CATRQGASMNTEAFF.

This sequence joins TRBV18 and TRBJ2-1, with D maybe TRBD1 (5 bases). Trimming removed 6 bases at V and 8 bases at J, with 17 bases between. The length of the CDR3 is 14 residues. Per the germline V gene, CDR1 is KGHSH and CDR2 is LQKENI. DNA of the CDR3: TGTGCCAGCTCGGACACCTATTATACCCATGAGCAGTTCTTC. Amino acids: CASSDTYYTHEQFF.

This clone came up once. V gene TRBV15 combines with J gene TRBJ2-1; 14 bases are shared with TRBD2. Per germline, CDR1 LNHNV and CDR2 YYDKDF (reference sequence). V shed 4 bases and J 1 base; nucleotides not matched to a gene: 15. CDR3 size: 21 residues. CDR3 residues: CATSTLKKGTSGSLSYNEQFF. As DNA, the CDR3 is TGTGCCACCAGCACACTAAAGAAGGGGACTAGCGGGAGCTTATCCTACAATGAGCAGTTCTTC. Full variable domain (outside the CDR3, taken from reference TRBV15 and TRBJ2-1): DAMVIQNPRYQVTQFGKPVTLSCSQTLNHNVMYWYQQKSSQAPKLLFHYYDKDFNNEADTPDNFQSRRPNTSFCFLDIRSPGLGDTAMYLCATSTLKKGTSGSLSYNEQFFGPGTRLTVL.

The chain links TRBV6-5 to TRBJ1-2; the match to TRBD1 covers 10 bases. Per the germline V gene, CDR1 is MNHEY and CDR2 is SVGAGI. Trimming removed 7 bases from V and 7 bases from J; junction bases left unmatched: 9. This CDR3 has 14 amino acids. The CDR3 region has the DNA TGTGCCAGCAACCAACCGGGACAGGGGTCTGGCTACACCTTC. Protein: CASNQPGQGSGYTF.

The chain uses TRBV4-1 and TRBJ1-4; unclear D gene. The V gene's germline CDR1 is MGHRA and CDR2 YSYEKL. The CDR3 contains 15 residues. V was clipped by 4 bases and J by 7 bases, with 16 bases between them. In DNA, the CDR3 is TGCGCCAGCAGCCCCGTCCGGCGGGTTCCTGAAAAACTGTTTTTT. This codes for CASSPVRRVPEKLFF.

The CDR3 protein is CASSPSGRSSYEQYF. The CDR3, as DNA: TGTGCCAGCAGCCCAAGCGGAAGGAGCTCCTACGAGCAGTACTTC. J is TRBJ2-7 and V is TRBV9; tentatively, D is TRBD2 (5 bases). Trimming took off 4 bases at V and 0 bases at J, with 14 bases between the two ends. The CDR3 length is 15 residues. Germline assignment: CDR1 SGDLS and CDR2 YYNGEE.

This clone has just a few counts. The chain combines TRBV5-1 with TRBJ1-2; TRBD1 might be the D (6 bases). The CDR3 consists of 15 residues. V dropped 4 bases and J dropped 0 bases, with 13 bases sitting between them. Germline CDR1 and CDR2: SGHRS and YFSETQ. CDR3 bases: TGCGCCAGCAGCGCACAGGGTGCTGCTAACTATGGCTACACCTTC. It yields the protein CASSAQGAANYGYTF.

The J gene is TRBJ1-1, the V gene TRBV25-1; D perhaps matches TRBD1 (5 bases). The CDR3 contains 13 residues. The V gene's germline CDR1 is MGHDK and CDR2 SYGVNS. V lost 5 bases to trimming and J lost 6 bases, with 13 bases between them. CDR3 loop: CASSPGGSPEAFF. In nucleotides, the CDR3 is TGTGCCAGCAGTCCCGGGGGGAGCCCTGAAGCTTTCTTT. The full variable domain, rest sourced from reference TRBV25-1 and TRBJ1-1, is EADIYQTPRYLVIGTGKKITLECSQTMGHDKMYWYQQDPGMELHLIHYSYGVNSTEKGDLSSESTVSRIRTEHFPLTLESARPSHTSQYLCASSPGGSPEAFFGQGTRLTVV.

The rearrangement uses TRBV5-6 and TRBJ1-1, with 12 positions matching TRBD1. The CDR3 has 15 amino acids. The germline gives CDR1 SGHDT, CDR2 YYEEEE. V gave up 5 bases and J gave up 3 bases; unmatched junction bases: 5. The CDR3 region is CASSPGQGAYTEAFF. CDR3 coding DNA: TGTGCCAGCAGTCCGGGACAGGGGGCTTACACTGAAGCTTTCTTT. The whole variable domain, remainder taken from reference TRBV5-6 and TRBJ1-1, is DAGVTQSPTHLIKTRGQQVTLRCSPKSGHDTVSWYQQALGQGPQFIFQYYEEEERQRGNFPDRFSGHQFPNYSSELNVNALLLGDSALYLCASSPGQGAYTEAFFGQGTRLTVV.

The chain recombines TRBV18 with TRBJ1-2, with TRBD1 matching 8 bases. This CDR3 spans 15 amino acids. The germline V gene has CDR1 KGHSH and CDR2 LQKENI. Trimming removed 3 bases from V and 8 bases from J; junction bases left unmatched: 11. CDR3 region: CASSPLGQGREGYTF. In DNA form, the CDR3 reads TGTGCCAGCTCACCCTTAGGACAGGGTCGGGAAGGCTACACCTTC.

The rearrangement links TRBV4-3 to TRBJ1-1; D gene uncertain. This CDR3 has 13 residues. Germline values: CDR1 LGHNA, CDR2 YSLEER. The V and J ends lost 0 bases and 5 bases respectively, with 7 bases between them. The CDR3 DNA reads TGCGCCAGCAGCCAAGAGGCTCAGACTGAAGCTTTCTTT. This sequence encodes CASSQEAQTEAFF.

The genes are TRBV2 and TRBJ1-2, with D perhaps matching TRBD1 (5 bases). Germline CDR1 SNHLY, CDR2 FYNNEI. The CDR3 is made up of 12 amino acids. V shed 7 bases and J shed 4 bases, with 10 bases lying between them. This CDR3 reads CASNLQAYGYTF. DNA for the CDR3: TGTGCCAGCAACTTACAGGCCTATGGCTACACCTTC.

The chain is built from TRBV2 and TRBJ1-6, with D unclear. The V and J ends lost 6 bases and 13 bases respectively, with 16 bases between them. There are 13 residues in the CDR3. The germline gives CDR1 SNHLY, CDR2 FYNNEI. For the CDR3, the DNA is TGTGCCAGCAGGAGAACCGACGGAGATCCCCTCCACTTT. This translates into CASRRTDGDPLHF.

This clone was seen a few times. The CDR3 nucleotides are TGTGCCAGCAGCTCCTATGTGCCCCACCCGTCCGGGGCCGGGGAGCTGTTTTTT. This translates into CASSSYVPHPSGAGELFF. J is TRBJ2-2 and V is TRBV7-6, with D perhaps matching TRBD2 (5 bases). This CDR3 region has 18 residues. The V end was cut by 4 bases, the J end by 6 bases, with 24 bases between. In germline, CDR1 is SGHVS, CDR2 FNYEAQ.

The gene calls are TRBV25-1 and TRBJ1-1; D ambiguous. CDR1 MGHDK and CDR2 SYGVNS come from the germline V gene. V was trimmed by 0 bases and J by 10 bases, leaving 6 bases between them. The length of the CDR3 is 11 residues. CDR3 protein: CASSEYGGAFF. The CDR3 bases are TGTGCCAGCAGTGAATACGGCGGAGCTTTCTTT.